A selection of T cell receptor beta chains follows, all from one sample in a study of T cell responses to AZD1222 COVID-19 vaccine. Profiled with immunoSEQ multiplex PCR; TCRdb holds only in-frame clones, not every one. Of about 150,000 clones in the sample, roughly 87% were seen once. The sample consisted of peripheral blood, taken on day 0 of AZD1222 vaccination. Receptor source: an adult in good health. Each CDR3 is given with its conserved first and last residue. A D gene is named only where the DNA matches it firmly. The size of a clone is reported for some rows only, either as once, few or many, or as a class for expanded clones.

>NA|TRBJ1-2|NA|TRBV7-8
TGTGCCAGCAGCACAGAGAATAACTATGGCTACACCTTC
CASSTENNYGYTF
>NA|TRBJ2-7|NA|TRBV7-2
TGTGCCAGCAGCCGGCTAGGGGTAGACTACGAGCAGTACTTC
CASSRLGVDYEQYF
>NA|TRBJ1-2|NA|TRBV20-1
TGCAGTGCTAGTTCGGGGGAGGTGGCAAATGGCTACACCTTC
CSASSGEVANGYTF
>NA|TRBJ1-6|few|TRBV10-3
TGTGCCATCAGTGAGCTTCAGGCAAGAGCCCTTACATATTCACCCCTCCACTTT
CAISELQARALTYSPLHF
>TRBD1|TRBJ1-5|NA|TRBV3-1/TRBV3-2
TGTGCCAGCAGCCACGGGGACAGGGGGAGCAATCAGCCCCAGCATTTT
CASSHGDRGSNQPQHF
>TRBD2|TRBJ2-1|few|TRBV10-2
TGCGCCAGCTCGACAGGGAGGCATCGACTAGCGGGAGTTTCAGTTTACAATGAGCAGTTCTTC
CASSTGRHRLAGVSVYNEQFF
>NA|TRBJ1-1|NA|TRBV3-1/TRBV3-2
TGTGCCAGCAGCCAGAGACAAGTCTTGAACACTGAAGCTTTCTTT
CASSQRQVLNTEAFF
>NA|TRBJ1-6|NA|TRBV20-1
TGCAGTGCTAGTCTCAGTCCGAGCTCACCCCTCCACTTT
CSASLSPSSPLHF
>NA|TRBJ1-1|NA|TRBV7-9
TGTGCCAGCAGCTTACGATCAGGGGTGAACACTGAAGCTTTCTTT
CASSLRSGVNTEAFF
>TRBD2|TRBJ2-7|NA|TRBV4-1
TGCGCCAGCAGTCCACTAGCGGGAGGTTACTACGAGCAGTACTTC
CASSPLAGGYYEQYF
>TRBD2|TRBJ2-3|NA|TRBV30
TGTGCCTGGAGTGTAGGCGGACTAGCGGGATCGACAGATACGCAGTATTTT
CAWSVGGLAGSTDTQYF
>NA|TRBJ1-2|NA|TRBV7-8
TGTGCCAGCAGCTTAACGGGCAGGAACTATGGCTACACCTTC
CASSLTGRNYGYTF
>NA|TRBJ1-2|NA|TRBV29-1
TGCAGCGGTGAGGTCCTTGGGAGACACTATGGCTACACCTTC
CSGEVLGRHYGYTF
>TRBD1|TRBJ2-6|NA|TRBV28
TGTGCCAGCAGTTTATGGGGCAGGGGGAGTACTGGGGCCAACGTCCTGACTTTC
CASSLWGRGSTGANVLTF
>NA|TRBJ1-5|few|TRBV28
TGTGCCAGCACCCCCCTGGAAGGCGGGAATCAGCCCCAGCATTTT
CASTPLEGGNQPQHF
>NA|TRBJ1-5|NA|TRBV29-1
TGCAGCGTTTCCCGGGGGAGCAATCAGCCCCAGCATTTT
CSVSRGSNQPQHF
>TRBD1|TRBJ1-2|NA|TRBV6-6
TGTGCCAGCAGTAGCCGACAGGGGGGAGATAGAGGCTACACCTTC
CASSSRQGGDRGYTF
>NA|TRBJ1-2|NA|TRBV3-1/TRBV3-2
TGTGCCAGCAGCCCTATCCTCCGTTCGGGGTTCTATGGCTACACCTTC
CASSPILRSGFYGYTF
>NA|TRBJ2-3|NA|TRBV7-9
TGTGCCAGCAGCTTAGAGGCAGCTCATTCACCCACAGATACGCAGTATTTT
CASSLEAAHSPTDTQYF
>NA|TRBJ1-6|once|TRBV28
TGTGCCAGCAGTTTATCAATACGGACCTATTCACCCCTCCACTTT
CASSLSIRTYSPLHF
>NA|TRBJ1-4|NA|TRBV15
TGTGCCACCAGCAGAGAGGTGGGGACTAATGAAAAACTGTTTTTT
CATSREVGTNEKLFF
>NA|TRBJ1-2|NA|TRBV19
TGTGCCAGTACCCCCCAAGGTACAGGGATGCATGGCTACACCTTC
CASTPQGTGMHGYTF
>TRBD1|TRBJ1-1|NA|TRBV15
TGTGCCACCAGCAGGGACAGGGTTTACTCAATGAACACTGAAGCTTTCTTT
CATSRDRVYSMNTEAFF
>TRBD1|TRBJ2-7|NA|TRBV28
TGTGCCAGCAGGTATGGACAGGGTGCTGTGTACGAGCAGTACTTC
CASRYGQGAVYEQYF
>NA|TRBJ1-2|NA|TRBV7-6
TGTGCCAGCAGCGCGGCTCAGGGTTATGGCTACACCTTC
CASSAAQGYGYTF
>NA|TRBJ2-1|NA|TRBV7-2
TGTGCCAGCAGCTTTGGACGGCCCAATGAGCAGTTCTTC
CASSFGRPNEQFF
>NA|TRBJ2-7|NA|TRBV5-5
TGTGCCAGCAGCTTGGACTACAGATTTTCCTACGAGCAGTACTTC
CASSLDYRFSYEQYF
>NA|TRBJ2-7|NA|TRBV7-8
TGTGCCAGCAGCTTAGCCCCCGGGCGAGCTAACCAGTACTTC
CASSLAPGRANQYF
>TRBD2|TRBJ2-1|NA|TRBV4-3
TGCGCCAGCGCCTCGGGACTAGCGGGAGGGGGGCAGTTCTTC
CASASGLAGGGQFF
>TRBD2|TRBJ2-3|once|TRBV7-2
TGTGCCAGCAGCTTAGTTAGCGGGATGACAGATACGCAGTATTTT
CASSLVSGMTDTQYF
>NA|TRBJ2-1|NA|TRBV19
TGTGCCAGTAGTTGGGGGGTTCCCTCCTACAATGAGCAGTTCTTC
CASSWGVPSYNEQFF
>TRBD2|TRBJ2-3|NA|TRBV5-4
TGTGCCAGCAGCTTTCCAGCGGGAGAAACAGATACGCAGTATTTT
CASSFPAGETDTQYF
>NA|TRBJ1-1|NA|TRBV18
TGTGCCAGCTCGCTCATTTACCACATAATAACAGGGTTAGTCCCTGGCACTGAAGCTTTCTTT
CASSLIYHIITGLVPGTEAFF
>TRBD2|TRBJ2-5|NA|TRBV7-2
TGTGCCAGCAGCTTAGCTGCTAGCGGGAGATTTGGAGAGACCCAGTACTTC
CASSLAASGRFGETQYF
>NA|TRBJ2-4|NA|TRBV5-3
TGTGCCGGGGGAACTTCCCTTGGTCGAGGAAACATTCAGTACTTC
CAGGTSLGRGNIQYF
>TRBD2|TRBJ2-1|NA|TRBV9
TGTGCCAGCAGCGTAGAGTCTAGCGGGATTAATGAGCAGTTCTTC
CASSVESSGINEQFF
>NA|TRBJ2-7|once|TRBV28
TGTGCCAGCAAGACTGGGTTAACCTACGAGCAGTACTTC
CASKTGLTYEQYF
>NA|TRBJ1-5|NA|TRBV28
TGTGCCAGCAGTAGCCTCCAGGCTTCCAATCAGCCCCAGCATTTT
CASSSLQASNQPQHF
>NA|TRBJ1-5|NA|TRBV5-1
TGCGCCAGCAGCTTATTAGGGCCGAATCAGCCCCAGCATTTT
CASSLLGPNQPQHF
>NA|TRBJ1-2|NA|TRBV19
TGTGCCAGTAGTTTCCAGAGAGCTAACTATGGCTACACCTTC
CASSFQRANYGYTF
>NA|TRBJ1-3|NA|TRBV15
TGTGCCACCAGCAGAGTACAGAGTGGAAACACCATATATTTT
CATSRVQSGNTIYF
>NA|TRBJ1-5|NA|TRBV10-3
TGTGCCATCAGTGAGGAACAGGCAACTTTTAATCAGCCCCAGCATTTT
CAISEEQATFNQPQHF